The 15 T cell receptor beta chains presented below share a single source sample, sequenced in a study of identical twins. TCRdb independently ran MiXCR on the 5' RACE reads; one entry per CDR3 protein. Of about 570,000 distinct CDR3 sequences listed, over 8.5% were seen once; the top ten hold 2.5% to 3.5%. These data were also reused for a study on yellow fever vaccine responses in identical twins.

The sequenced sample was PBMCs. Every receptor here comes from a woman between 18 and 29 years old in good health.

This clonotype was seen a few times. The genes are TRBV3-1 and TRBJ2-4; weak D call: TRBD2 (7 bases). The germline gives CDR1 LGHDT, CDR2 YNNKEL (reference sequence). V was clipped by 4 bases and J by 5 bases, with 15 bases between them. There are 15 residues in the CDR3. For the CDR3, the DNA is TGTGCCAGCAGCCGAGGGGGGGCCCCTGAAAACATTCAGTACTTC. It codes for CASSRGGAPENIQYF.

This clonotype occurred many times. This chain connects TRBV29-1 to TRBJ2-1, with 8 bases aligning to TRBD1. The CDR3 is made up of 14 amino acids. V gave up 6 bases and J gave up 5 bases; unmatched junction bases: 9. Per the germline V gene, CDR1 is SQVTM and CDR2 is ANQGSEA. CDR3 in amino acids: CSVQGTGANNEQFF. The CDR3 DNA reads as TGCAGCGTCCAAGGGACAGGAGCTAACAATGAGCAGTTCTTC.

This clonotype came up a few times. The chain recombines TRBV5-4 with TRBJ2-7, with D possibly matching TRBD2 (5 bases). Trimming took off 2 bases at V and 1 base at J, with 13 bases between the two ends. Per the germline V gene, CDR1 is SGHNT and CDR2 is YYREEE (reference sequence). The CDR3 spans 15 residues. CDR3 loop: CASSLGGGDSYEQYF. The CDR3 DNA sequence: TGTGCCAGCAGCTTAGGAGGAGGAGATTCCTACGAGCAGTACTTC.

CDR3 in DNA: TGCGCCAGCAGCCAAGAAGGGACAGGGGACTCCTACGAGCAGTACTTC. Translation gives CASSQEGTGDSYEQYF. V gene TRBV4-3 combines with J gene TRBJ2-7; TRBD1 matches at 10 bases. In germline, CDR1 is LGHNA, CDR2 YSLEER. J was trimmed by 0 bases and V by 0 bases; bases with no gene match: 2. This CDR3 spans 16 amino acids.

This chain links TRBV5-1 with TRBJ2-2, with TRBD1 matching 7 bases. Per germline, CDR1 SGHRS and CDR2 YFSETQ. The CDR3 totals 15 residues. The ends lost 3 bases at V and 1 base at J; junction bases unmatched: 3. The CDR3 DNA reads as TGCGCCAGCAGCTATGGACAGGTGAACACCGGGGAGCTGTTTTTT. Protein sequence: CASSYGQVNTGELFF.

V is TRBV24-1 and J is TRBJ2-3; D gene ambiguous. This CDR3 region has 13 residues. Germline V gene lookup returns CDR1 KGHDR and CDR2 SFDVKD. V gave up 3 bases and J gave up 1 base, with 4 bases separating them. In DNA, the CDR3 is TGTGCCACCAGTGATACCGGCACAGATACGCAGTATTTT. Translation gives CATSDTGTDTQYF.

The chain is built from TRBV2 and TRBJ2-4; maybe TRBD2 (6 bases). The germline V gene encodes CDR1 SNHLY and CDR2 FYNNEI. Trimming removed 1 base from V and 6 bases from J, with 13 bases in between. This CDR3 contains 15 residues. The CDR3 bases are TGTGCCAGCAGTGAAGGCCCCCCGACTAGAAACATTCAGTACTTC. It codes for CASSEGPPTRNIQYF.

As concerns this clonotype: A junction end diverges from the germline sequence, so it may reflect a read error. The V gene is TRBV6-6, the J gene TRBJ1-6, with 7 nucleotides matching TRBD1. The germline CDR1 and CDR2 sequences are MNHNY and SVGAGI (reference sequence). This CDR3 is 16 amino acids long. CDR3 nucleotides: TGTGCCAGCAGTTACTCCGCCGGGACAGACCCCTCACCCCTCCTCTTT. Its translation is CASSYSAGTDPSPLLF.

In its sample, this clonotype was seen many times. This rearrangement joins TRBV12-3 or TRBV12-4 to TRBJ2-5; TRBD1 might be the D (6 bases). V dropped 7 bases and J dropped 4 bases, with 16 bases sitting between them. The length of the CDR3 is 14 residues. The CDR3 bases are TGTGCCAGCACCCCCTCCTTAGGGGGAGAGACCCAGTACTTC. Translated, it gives CASTPSLGGETQYF.

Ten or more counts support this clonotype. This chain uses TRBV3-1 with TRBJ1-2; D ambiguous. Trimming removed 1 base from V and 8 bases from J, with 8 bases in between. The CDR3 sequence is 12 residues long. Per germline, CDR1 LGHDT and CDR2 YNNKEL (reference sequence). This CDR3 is CASSQGGLGYTF. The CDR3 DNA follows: TGTGCCAGCAGCCAAGGGGGTTTAGGCTACACCTTC.

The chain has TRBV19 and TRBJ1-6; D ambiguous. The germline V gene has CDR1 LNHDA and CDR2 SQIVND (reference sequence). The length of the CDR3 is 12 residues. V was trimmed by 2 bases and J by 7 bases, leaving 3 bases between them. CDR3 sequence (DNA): TGTGCCAGTAGTATACAGAATTCACCCCTCCACTTT. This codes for CASSIQNSPLHF.

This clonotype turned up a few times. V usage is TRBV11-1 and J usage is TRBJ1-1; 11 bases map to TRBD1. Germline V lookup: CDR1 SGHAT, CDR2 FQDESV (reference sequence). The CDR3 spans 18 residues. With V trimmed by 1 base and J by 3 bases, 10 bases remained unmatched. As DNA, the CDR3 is TGTGCCAGCAGCTTAGGAGGACAGGGGGCATTGGGGGACACTGAAGCTTTCTTT. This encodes CASSLGGQGALGDTEAFF. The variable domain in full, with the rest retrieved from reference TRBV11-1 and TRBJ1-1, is EAEVAQSPRYKITEKSQAVAFWCDPISGHATLYWYRQILGQGPELLVQFQDESVVDDSQLPKDRFSAERLKGVDSTLKIQPAELGDSAMYLCASSLGGQGALGDTEAFFGQGTRLTVV.

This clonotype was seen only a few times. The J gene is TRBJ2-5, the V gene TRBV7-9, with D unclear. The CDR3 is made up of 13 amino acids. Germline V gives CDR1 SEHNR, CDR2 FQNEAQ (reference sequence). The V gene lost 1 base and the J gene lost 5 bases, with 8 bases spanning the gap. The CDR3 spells CASSLDSHETQYF. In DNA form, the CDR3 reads TGTGCCAGCAGCTTAGACAGCCACGAGACCCAGTACTTC.

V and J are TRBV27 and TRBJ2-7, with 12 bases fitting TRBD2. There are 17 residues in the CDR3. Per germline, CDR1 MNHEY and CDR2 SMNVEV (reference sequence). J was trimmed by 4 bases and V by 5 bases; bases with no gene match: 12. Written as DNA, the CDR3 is TGTGCCAGCAGTATAACCCGGACTAGCGGGGCGTCGTACGAGCAGTACTTC. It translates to CASSITRTSGASYEQYF.

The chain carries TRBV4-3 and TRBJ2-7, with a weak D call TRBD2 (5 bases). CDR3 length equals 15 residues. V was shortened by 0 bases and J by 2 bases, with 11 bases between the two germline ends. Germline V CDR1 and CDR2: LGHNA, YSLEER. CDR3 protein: CASSQDSAEAYEQYF. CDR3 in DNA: TGCGCCAGCAGCCAAGATTCAGCGGAGGCCTACGAGCAGTACTTC.